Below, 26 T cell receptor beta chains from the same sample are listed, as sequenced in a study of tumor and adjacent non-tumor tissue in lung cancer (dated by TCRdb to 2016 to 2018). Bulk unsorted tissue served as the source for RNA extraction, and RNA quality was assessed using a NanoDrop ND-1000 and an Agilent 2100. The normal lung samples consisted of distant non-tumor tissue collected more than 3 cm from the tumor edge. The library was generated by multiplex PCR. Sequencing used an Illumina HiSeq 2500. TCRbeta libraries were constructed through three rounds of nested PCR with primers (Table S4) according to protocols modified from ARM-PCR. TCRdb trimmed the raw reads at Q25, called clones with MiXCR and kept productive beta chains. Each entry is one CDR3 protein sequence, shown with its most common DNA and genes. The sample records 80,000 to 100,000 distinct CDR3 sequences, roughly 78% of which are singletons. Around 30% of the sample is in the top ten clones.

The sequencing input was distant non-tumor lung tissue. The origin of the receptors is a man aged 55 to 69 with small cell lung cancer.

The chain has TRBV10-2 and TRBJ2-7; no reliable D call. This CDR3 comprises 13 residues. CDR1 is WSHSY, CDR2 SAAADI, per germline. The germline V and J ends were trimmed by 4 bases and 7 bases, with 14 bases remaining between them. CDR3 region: CASSGSRAAEQYF. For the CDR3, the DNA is TGCGCCAGCAGTGGTAGTAGGGCCGCTGAGCAGTACTTC.

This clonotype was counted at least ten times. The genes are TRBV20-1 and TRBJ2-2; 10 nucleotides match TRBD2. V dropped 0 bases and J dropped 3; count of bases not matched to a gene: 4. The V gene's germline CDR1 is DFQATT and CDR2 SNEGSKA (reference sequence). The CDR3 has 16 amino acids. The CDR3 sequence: CSARDGSGRYTGELFF. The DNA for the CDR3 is TGCAGTGCTAGAGATGGTAGCGGGAGGTACACCGGGGAGCTGTTTTTT.

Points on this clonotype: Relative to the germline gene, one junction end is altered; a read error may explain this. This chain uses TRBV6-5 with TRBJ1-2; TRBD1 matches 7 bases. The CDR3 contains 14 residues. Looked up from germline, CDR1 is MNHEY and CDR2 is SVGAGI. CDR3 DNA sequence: TGTGCCAGCAGTTACGGACAGGAAAAATATGACTATCTCTTC. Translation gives CASSYGQEKYDYLF.

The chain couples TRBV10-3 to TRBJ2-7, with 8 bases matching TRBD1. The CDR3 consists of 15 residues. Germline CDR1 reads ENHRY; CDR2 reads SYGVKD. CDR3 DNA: TGTGCCATCAGTGGAACAGGGGGTCAGTCGGACGAGCAGTGCGTC. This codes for CAISGTGGQSDEQCV.

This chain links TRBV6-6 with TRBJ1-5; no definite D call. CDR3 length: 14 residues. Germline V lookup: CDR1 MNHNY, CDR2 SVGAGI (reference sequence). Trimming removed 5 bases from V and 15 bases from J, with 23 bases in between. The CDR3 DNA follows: TGTGCCAGCAGTCCAGCCAGAAGCAATCAGCTCCTGCATTTT. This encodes CASSPARSNQLLHF.

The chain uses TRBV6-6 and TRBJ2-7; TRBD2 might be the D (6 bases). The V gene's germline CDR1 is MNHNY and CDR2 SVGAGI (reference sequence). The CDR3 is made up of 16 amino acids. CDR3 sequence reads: CASSDGGTLPLYQQYV. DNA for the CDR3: TGTGCCAGCAGCGACGGAGGGACTCTCCCACTTTACCAGCAGTACGTT.

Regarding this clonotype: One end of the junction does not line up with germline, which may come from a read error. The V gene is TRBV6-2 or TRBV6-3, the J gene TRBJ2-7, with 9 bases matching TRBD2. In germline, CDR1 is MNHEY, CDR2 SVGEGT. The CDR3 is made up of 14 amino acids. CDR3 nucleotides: TGTGCCAGCAGGATAGCGGGGGCCCCTATGGAGCTGTACTTC. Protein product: CASRIAGAPMELYF.

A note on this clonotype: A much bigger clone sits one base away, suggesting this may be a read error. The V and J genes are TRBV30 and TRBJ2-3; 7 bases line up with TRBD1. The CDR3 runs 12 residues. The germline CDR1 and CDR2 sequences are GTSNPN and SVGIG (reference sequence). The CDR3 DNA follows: TGTGCCTGGAACAGGGGCGAAGATATGCAGTATTTT. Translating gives CAWNRGEDMQYF. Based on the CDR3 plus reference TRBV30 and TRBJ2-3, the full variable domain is SQTIHQWPATLVQPVGSPLSLECTVEGTSNPNLYWYRQAAGRGLQLLFYSVGIGQISSEVPQNLSASRPQDRQFILSSKKLLLSDSGFYLCAWNRGEDMQYFGPGTRLTVL.

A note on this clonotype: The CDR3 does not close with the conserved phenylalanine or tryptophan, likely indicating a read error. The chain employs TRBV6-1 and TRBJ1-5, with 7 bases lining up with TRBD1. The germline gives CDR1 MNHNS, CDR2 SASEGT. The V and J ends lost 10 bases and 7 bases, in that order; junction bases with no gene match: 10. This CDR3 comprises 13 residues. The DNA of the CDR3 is TGTGCCAACAGGGGCGGACCGGGGCAGCCCCAGCATTTG. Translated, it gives CANRGGPGQPQHL.

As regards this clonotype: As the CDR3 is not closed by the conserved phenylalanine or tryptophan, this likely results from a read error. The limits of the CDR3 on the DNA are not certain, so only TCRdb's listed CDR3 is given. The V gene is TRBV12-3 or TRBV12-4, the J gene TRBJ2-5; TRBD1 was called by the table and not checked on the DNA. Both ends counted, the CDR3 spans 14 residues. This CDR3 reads CACSLMDREETLYS.

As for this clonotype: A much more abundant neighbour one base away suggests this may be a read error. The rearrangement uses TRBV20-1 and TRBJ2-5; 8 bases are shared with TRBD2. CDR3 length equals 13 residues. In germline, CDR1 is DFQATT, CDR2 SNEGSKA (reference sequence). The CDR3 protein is CSASPAGEETHYF. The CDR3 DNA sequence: TGCAGTGCTTCCCCAGCGGGAGAAGAGACCCATTACTTC.

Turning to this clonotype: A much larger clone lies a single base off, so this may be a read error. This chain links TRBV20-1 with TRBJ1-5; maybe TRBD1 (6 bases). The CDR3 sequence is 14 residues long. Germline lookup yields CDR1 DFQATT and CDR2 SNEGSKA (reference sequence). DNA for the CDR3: TGCAGTGCTAGAGGGGGGGGCATAAGTCAGCCCGAGCATTTT. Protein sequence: CSARGGGISQPEHF.

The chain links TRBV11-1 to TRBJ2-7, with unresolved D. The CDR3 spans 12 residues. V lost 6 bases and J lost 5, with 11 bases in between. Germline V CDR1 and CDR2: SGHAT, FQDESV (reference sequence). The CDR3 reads CASSFVGHEQYF. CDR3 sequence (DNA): TGTGCCAGCAGTTTCGTGGGTCACGAGCAGTACTTC.

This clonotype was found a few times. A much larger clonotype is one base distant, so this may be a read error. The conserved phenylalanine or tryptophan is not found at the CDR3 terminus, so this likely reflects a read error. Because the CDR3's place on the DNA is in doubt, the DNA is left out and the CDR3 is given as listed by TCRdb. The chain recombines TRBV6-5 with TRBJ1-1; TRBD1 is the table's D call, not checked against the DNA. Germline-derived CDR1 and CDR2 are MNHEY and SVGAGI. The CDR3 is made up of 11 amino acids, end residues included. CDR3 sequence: CASSDGRDRRL.

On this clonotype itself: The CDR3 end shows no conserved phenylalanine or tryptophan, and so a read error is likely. The CDR3 here is CSETQMEAFL. CDR3 bases: TGCAGTGAAACCCAAATGGAAGCTTTCTTA. V is TRBV20-1 and J is TRBJ1-1; no reliable D call. Germline loops: CDR1 DFQATT, CDR2 SNEGSKA (reference sequence). The V gene lost 7 bases and the J gene lost 8 bases, with 11 bases spanning the gap. The CDR3 totals 10 residues.

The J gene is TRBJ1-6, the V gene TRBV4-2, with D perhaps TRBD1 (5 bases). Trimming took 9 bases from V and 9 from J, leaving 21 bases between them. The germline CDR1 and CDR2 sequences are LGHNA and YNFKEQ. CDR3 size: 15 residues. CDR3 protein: CASSQDLWGGSPLHF. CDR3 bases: TGTGCCAGTAGTCAAGATTTATGGGGCGGTTCACCCCTCCACTTT.

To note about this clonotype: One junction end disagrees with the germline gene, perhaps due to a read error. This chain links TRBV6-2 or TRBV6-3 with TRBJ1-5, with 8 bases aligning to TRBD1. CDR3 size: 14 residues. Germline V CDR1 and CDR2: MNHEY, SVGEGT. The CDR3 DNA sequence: TGTGCCACTGCTGACGGACAGGGTAATCAGCCCCATCATTTT. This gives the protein CATADGQGNQPHHF.

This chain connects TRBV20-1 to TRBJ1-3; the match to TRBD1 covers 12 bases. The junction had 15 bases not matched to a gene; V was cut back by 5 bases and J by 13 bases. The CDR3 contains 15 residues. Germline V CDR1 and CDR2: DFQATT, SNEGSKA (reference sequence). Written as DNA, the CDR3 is TGCAGTGCTGGAACCTGGGACAGGGGGCTCGGCACAATATATTTT. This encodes CSAGTWDRGLGTIYF.

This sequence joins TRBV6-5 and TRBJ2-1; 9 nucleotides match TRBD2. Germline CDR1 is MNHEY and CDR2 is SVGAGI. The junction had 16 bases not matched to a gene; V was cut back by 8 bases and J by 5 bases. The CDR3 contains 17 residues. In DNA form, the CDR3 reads TGTGCCAGCTTTTACTCGATCTGGGGACTAGCTGACAATGAGCAGTTCTTC. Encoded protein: CASFYSIWGLADNEQFF.

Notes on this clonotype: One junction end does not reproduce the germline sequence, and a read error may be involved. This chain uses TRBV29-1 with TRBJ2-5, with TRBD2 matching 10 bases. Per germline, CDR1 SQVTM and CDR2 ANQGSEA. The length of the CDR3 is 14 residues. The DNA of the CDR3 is TGCAGCGTTGATGCAACCCTAGCGGGAGAGACCCAATACTTC. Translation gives CSVDATLAGETQYF.

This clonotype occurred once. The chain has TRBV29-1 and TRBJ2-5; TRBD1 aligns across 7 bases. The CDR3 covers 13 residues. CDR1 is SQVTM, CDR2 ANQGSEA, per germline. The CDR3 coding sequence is TGCAGTGTTCACAGGGGCCGACAAGAGACCCAGTACTTC. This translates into CSVHRGRQETQYF.

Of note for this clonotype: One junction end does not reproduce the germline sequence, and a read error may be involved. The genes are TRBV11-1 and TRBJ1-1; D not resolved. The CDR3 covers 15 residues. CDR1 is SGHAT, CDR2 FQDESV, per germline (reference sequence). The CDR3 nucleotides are TGTACCAGCAGCTTAGGGCGCCGCATGAACACTGAAGCCTTCTTT. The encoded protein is CTSSLGRRMNTEAFF.

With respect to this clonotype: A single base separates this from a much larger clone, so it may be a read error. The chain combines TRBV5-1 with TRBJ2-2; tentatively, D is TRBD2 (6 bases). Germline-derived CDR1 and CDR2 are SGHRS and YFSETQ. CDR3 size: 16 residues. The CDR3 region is CASSFTGRSNTAELFF. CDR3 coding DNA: TGCGCCAGCAGCTTTACCGGGAGATCGAACACCGCGGAGCTGTTTTTT.

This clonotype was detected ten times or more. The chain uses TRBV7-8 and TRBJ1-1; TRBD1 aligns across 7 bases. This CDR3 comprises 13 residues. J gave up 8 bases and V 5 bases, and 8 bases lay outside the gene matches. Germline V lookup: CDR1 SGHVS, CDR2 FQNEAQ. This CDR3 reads CASSPGGGREAFF. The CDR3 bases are TGTGCCAGCAGCCCAGGGGGTGGGAGGGAAGCTTTCTTT.

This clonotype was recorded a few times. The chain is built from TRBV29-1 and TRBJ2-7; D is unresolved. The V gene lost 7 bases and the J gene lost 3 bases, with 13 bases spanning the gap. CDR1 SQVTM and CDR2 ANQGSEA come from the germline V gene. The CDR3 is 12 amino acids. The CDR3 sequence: CSARHTIYEQYF. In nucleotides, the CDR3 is TGCAGCGCCCGGCACACCATCTACGAGCAGTACTTC.

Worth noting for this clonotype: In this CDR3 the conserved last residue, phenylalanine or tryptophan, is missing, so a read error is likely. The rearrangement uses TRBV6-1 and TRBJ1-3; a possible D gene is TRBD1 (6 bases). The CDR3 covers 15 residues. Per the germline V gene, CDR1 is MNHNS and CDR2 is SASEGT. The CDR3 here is CASSDLTGPGNTIYL. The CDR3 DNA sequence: TGTGCCAGTAGTGACCTTACAGGGCCCGGAAACACCATATATTTA.